There are a few counts of the clone carrying this TCR beta chain. Antigen: not known. These data are taken from a study of CD8 T cells in ankylosing spondylitis. Study-level results: Clones that were linked to disease were CD8+ and were relatively rare in peripheral blood. Enrichment of disease-linked clones was reportedly significant in matched ankylosing spondylitis synovial fluid. Characteristic of ankylosing spondylitis blood, it appeared, was a TCR beta motif comprising several highly homologous variants. Some of the motif variants had earlier been found in reactive arthritis patients' fluid and blood.

The V segment lost 1 base and the J segment 3 bases; nucleotides outside the gene matches: 5. CDR1 and CDR2 (germline): SGHRS, YFSETQ. This CDR3 comprises 15 residues. For TCR beta, libraries came from quantitative 5'-RACE with molecular barcodes. MiXCR was run by TCRdb on the 5' RACE reads, yielding one entry per CDR3 protein. The repertoire holds more than 650,000 distinct CDR3 sequences, with approximately 12% as singletons. Sequenced: blood, either unsorted or a sorted T cell fraction (not recorded which). The TCR sequence derives from a male donor with ankylosing spondylitis. The V call is TRBV5-1, the J call TRBJ2-5; TRBD2 aligns across 8 bases. The CDR3, as DNA: TGCGCCAGCAGCTTGCGGGGGGGCCCGGAAGAGACCCAGTACTTC. Translated: CASSLRGGPEETQYF.